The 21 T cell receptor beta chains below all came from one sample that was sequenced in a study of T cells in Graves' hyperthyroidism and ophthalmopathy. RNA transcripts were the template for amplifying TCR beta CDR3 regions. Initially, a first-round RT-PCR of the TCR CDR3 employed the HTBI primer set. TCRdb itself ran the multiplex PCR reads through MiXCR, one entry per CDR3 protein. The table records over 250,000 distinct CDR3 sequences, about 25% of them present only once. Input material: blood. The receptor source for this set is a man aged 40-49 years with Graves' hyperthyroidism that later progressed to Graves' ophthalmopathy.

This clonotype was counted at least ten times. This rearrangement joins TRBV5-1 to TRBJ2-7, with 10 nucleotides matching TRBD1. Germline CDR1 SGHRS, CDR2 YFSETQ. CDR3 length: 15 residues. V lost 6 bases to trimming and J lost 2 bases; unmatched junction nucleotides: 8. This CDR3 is CASTGDRGIPYEQYF. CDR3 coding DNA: TGCGCCAGCACCGGGGACAGGGGTATCCCCTACGAGCAGTACTTC. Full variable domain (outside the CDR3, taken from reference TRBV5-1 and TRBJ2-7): KAGVTQTPRYLIKTRGQQVTLSCSPISGHRSVSWYQQTPGQGLQFLFEYFSETQRNKGNFPGRFSGRQFSNSRSEMNVSTLELGDSALYLCASTGDRGIPYEQYFGPGTRLTVT.

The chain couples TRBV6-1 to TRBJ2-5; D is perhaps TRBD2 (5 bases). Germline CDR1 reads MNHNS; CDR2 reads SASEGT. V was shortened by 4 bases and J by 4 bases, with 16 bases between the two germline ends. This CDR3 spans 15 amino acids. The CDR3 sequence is CASSAYHGGGETQYF. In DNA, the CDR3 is TGTGCCAGCAGTGCGTACCATGGTGGAGGAGAGACCCAGTACTTC.

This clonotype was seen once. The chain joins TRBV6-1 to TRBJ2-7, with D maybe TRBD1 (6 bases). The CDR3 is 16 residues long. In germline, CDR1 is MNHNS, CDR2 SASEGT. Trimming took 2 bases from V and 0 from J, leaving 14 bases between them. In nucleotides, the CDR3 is TGTGCCAGCAGTGAAAGAGGAAGGGACATCTCCTACGAGCAGTACTTC. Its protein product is CASSERGRDISYEQYF.

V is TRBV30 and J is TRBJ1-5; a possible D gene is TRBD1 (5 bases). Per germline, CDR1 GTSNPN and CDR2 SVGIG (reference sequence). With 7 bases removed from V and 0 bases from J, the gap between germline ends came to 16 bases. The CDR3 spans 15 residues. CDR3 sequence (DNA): TGTGCCTCTTCGGCCGGGGGATATAGCAATCAGCCCCAGCATTTT. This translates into CASSAGGYSNQPQHF.

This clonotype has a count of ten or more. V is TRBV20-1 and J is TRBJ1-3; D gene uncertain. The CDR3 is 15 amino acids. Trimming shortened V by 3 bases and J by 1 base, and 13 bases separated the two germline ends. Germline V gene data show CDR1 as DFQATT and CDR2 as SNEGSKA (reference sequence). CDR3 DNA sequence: TGCAGTGCTAGTTCTTCTTGGCTTTCTGGAAACACCATATATTTT. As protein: CSASSSWLSGNTIYF.

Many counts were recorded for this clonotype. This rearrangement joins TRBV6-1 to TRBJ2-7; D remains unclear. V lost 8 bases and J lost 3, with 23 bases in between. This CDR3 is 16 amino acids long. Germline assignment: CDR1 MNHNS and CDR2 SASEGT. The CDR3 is CASGQTRLRGDYEQYF. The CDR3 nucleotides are TGTGCCAGCGGCCAAACCAGACTGCGTGGGGACTACGAGCAGTACTTC.

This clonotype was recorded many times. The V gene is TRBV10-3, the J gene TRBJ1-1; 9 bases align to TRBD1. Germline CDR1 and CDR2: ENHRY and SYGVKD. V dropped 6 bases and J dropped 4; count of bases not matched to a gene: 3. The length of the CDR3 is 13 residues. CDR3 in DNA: TGTGCCATCAGCTTGACAGGGGGCACTGAAGCTTTCTTT. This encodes CAISLTGGTEAFF.

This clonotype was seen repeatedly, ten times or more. CDR3 nucleotide sequence: TGTGCCAGCAGCTCCGGGCCGAACACCGGGGAGCTGTTTTTT. Its protein product is CASSSGPNTGELFF. The rearrangement uses TRBV28 and TRBJ2-2; no clear D. The length of the CDR3 is 14 residues. The germline gives CDR1 MDHEN, CDR2 SYDVKM. V was cut by 6 bases and J by 0 bases, with 8 bases left in between.

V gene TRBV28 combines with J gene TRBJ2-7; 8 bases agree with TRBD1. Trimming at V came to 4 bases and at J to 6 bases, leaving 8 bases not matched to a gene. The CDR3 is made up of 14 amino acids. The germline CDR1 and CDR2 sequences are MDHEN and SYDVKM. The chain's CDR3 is CASSSFRGPGEQYF. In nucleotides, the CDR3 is TGTGCCAGCAGTTCCTTCAGGGGGCCGGGCGAGCAGTACTTC.

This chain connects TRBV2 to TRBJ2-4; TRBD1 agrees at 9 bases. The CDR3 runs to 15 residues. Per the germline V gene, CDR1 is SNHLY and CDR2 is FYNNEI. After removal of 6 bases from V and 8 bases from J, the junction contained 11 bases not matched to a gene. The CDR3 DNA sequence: TGTGCCAGCAGAGAGGGGCAACAGGGGGCAGACATTCAGTACTTC. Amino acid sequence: CASREGQQGADIQYF.

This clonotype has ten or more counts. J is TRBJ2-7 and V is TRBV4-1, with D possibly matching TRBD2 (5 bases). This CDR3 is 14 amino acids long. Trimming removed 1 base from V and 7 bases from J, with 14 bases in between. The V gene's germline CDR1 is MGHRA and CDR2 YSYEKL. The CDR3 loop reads CASSQVGMKREQYF. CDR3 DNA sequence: TGCGCCAGCAGCCAAGTCGGGATGAAGAGGGAGCAGTACTTC.

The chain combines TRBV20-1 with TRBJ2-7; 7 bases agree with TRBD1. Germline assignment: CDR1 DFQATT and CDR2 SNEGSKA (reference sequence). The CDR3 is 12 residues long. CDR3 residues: CSYGQVLYEQYF. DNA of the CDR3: TGCAGCTACGGACAGGTTCTCTACGAGCAGTACTTC.

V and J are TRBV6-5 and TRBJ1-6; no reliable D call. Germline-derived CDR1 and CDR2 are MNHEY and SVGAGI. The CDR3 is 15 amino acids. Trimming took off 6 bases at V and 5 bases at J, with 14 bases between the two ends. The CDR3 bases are TGTGCCAGCAGCTTAAACCGGGCCCATAATTCACCCCTCCACTTT. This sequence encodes CASSLNRAHNSPLHF.

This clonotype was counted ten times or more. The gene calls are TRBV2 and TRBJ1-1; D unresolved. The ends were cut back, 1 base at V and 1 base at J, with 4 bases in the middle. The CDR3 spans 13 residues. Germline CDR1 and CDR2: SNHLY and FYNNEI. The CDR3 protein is CASSEGPNTEAFF. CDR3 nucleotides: TGTGCCAGCAGTGAAGGACCGAACACTGAAGCTTTCTTT.

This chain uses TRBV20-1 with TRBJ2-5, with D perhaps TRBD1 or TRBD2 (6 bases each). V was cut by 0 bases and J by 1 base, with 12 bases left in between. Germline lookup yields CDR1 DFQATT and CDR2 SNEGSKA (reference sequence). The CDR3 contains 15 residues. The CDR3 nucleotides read TGCAGTGCTAGAGACGGCGGGACAAGCCAAGAGACCCAGTACTTC. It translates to CSARDGGTSQETQYF.

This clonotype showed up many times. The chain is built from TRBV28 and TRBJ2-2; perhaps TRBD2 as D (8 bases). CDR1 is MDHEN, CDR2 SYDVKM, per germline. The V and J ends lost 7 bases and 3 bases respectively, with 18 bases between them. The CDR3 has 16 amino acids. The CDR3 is CASIGGETGYTGELFF. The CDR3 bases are TGTGCCAGCATCGGGGGGGAGACAGGGTACACCGGGGAGCTGTTTTTT.

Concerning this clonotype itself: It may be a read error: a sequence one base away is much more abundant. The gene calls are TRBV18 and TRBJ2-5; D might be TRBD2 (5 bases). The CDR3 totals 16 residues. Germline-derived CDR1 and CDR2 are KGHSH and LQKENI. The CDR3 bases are TGTGTCAGCTCACCACCAATTGGGAGAGCCGAAGAGACCCAGTACTTC. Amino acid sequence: CVSSPPIGRAEETQYF.

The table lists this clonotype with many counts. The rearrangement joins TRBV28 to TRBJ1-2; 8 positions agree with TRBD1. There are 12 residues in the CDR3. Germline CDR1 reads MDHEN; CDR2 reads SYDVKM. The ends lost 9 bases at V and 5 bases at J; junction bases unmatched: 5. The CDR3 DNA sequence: TGTGCCAGTGGGGACAGGCTGTATGGCTACACCTTC. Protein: CASGDRLYGYTF.

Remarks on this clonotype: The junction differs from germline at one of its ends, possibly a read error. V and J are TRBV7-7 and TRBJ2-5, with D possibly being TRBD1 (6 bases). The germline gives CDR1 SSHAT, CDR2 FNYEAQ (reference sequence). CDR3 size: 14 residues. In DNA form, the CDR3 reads TGTGCTAGCAGCTTAGGGGACATCCAAGAGACCCAGTACTTC. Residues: CASSLGDIQETQYF.

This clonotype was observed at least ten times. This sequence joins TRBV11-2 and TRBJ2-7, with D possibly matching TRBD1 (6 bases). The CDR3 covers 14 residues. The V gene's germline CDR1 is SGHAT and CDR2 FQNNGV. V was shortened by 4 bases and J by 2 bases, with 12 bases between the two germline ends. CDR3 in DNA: TGTGCCAGCAGCTGGGGGCCAGGACCCTACGAGCAGTACTTC. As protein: CASSWGPGPYEQYF.

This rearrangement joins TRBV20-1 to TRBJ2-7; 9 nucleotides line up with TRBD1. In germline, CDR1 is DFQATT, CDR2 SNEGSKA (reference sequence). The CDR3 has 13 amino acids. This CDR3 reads CSVGTGWFYEQYF. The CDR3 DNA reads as TGCAGCGTTGGGACAGGGTGGTTCTACGAGCAGTACTTC.